Below, 10 T cell receptor beta chains from the same sample are listed, as sequenced in a study of T cell responses to AZD1222 COVID-19 vaccine. Profiled with immunoSEQ multiplex PCR; TCRdb holds only in-frame clones, not every one. This sample has about 130,000 clones, with around 89% found just once. Specimen: peripheral blood, collected on day 0 of AZD1222 vaccination. The receptors originated from an adult in good health.

V gene TRBV2 combines with J gene TRBJ1-1; D call uncertain. The CDR3 loop spans 12 amino acids. The germline gives CDR1 SNHLY, CDR2 FYNNEI. V dropped 4 bases and J dropped 4 bases, with 7 bases sitting between them. CDR3 nucleotide sequence: TGTGCCAGCAGTGTAGTTCGCACTGAAGCTTTCTTT. Its translation is CASSVVRTEAFF. Combining the CDR3 with reference TRBV2 and TRBJ1-1 gives the whole variable domain EPEVTQTPSHQVTQMGQEVILRCVPISNHLYFYWYRQILGQKVEFLVSFYNNEISEKSEIFDDQFSVERPDGSNFTLKIRSTKLEDSAMYFCASSVVRTEAFFGQGTRLTVV.

J is TRBJ1-2 and V is TRBV19; 7 bases are a match to TRBD1. Germline V gene data show CDR1 as LNHDA and CDR2 as SQIVND (reference sequence). CDR3 size: 14 residues. J lost 3 bases, V lost 9 bases, and 10 bases had no gene match. The CDR3 bases are TGTGCCAGCCAAGGGACAGCCCCCGACTATGGCTACACCTTC. This translates into CASQGTAPDYGYTF.

The chain joins TRBV15 to TRBJ1-2, with unresolved D. Germline assignment: CDR1 LNHNV and CDR2 YYDKDF (reference sequence). Trimming stripped 0 bases from V and 3 bases from J, with 14 bases between. The CDR3 length is 16 residues. CDR3 DNA: TGTGCCACCAGCAGAGAAGACCGATTGTCTTACTATGGCTACACCTTC. It specifies CATSREDRLSYYGYTF. The full variable domain, with the rest looked up from reference TRBV15 and TRBJ1-2, is DAMVIQNPRYQVTQFGKPVTLSCSQTLNHNVMYWYQQKSSQAPKLLFHYYDKDFNNEADTPDNFQSRRPNTSFCFLDIRSPGLGDTAMYLCATSREDRLSYYGYTFGSGTRLTVV.

For this clone: At one end, the junction sequence differs from germline, possibly due to a read error. The V gene is TRBV28, the J gene TRBJ1-5, with D unclear. The CDR3 covers 14 residues. CDR1 MDHEN and CDR2 SYDVKM come from the germline V gene. The CDR3 protein is CASSPLSSDQPQHF. In DNA, the CDR3 is TGTGCCAGCAGCCCACTGAGTAGCGATCAGCCCCAGCATTTT.

The chain has TRBV9 and TRBJ2-1; 11 positions agree with TRBD2. This CDR3 spans 14 amino acids. From germline, CDR1 is SGDLS and CDR2 YYNGEE. The V and J ends lost 4 bases and 6 bases, in that order; junction bases with no gene match: 3. The CDR3 bases are TGTGCCAGCAGCCCGGGACTAGCGGTCAATGAGCAGTTCTTC. Its protein product is CASSPGLAVNEQFF.

The chain links TRBV4-1 to TRBJ2-7, with a tentative D call TRBD1 (6 bases). Trimming took 4 bases from V and 2 from J, leaving 15 bases between them. Germline CDR1 MGHRA, CDR2 YSYEKL. The CDR3 covers 15 residues. The CDR3, as DNA: TGCGCCAGCAGCCCCAGGACAGAAATACCCTACGAGCAGTACTTC. Amino acid sequence: CASSPRTEIPYEQYF.

The chain joins TRBV9 to TRBJ2-1; 13 bases agree with TRBD2. Unmatched junction bases numbered 6, after V lost 4 bases and J lost 5 bases. The CDR3 extends over 16 amino acids. Germline V gene sequence: CDR1 SGDLS, CDR2 YYNGEE. As DNA, the CDR3 is TGTGCCAGCAGCCGGACTAGCGGGAGTCTTAACAATGAGCAGTTCTTC. Protein product: CASSRTSGSLNNEQFF. Using reference TRBV9 and TRBJ2-1 for the parts outside the CDR3, the full variable domain is DSGVTQTPKHLITATGQRVTLRCSPRSGDLSVYWYQQSLDQGLQFLIQYYNGEERAKGNILERFSAQQFPDLHSELNLSSLELGDSALYFCASSRTSGSLNNEQFFGPGTRLTVL.

CDR3 in amino acids: CASSRGQGPNTEAFF. DNA of the CDR3: TGCGCCAGCAGCCGCGGACAGGGACCGAACACTGAAGCTTTCTTT. J is TRBJ1-1 and V is TRBV4-1; 8 nucleotides agree with TRBD1. The CDR3 totals 15 residues. The J segment lost 1 base and the V segment lost 4 bases, leaving 5 bases of the junction unmatched. In germline, CDR1 is MGHRA, CDR2 YSYEKL.

V gene TRBV6-5 combines with J gene TRBJ2-2, with D tentatively TRBD2 (6 bases). The CDR3 extends over 14 amino acids. CDR1 MNHEY and CDR2 SVGAGI come from the germline V gene. Deletions cut 10 bases from V and 3 bases from J, with 15 bases between. CDR3 in DNA: TGTGCCACCCAGGGCGGGGCCTACACCGGGGAGCTGTTTTTT. The encoded protein is CATQGGAYTGELFF.

The rearrangement joins TRBV24-1 to TRBJ1-1; D call uncertain. Trimming left V 6 bases short and J 2 bases short, with 9 bases between. This CDR3 region has 13 residues. CDR1 and CDR2 (germline): KGHDR, SFDVKD. This CDR3 is CATSLTDNTEAFF. Written as DNA, the CDR3 is TGTGCCACCAGTCTCACAGACAACACTGAAGCTTTCTTT.